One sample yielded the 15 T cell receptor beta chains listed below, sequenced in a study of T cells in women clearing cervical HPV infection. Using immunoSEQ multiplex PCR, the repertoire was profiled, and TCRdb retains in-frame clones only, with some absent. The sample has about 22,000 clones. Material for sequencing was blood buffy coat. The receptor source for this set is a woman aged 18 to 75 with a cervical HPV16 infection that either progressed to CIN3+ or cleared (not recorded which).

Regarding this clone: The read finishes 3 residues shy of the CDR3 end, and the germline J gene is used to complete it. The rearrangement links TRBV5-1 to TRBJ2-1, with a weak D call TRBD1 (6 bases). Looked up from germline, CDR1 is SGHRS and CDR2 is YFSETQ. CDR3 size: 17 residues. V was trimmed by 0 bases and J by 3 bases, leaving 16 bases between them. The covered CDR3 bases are TGCGCCAGCAGCTTGGATGGCAGGGGCAAAATCTACAATGAG. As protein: CASSLDGRGKIYNE. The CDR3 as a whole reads CASSLDGRGKIYNEQFF.

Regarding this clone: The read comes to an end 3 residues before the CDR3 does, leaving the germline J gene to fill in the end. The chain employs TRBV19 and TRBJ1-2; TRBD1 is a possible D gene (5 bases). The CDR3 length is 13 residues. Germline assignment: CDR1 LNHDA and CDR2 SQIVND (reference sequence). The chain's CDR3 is CASSPRQGYGYTF. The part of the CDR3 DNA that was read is TGTGCCAGTAGTCCGAGGCAGGGATACGGC.

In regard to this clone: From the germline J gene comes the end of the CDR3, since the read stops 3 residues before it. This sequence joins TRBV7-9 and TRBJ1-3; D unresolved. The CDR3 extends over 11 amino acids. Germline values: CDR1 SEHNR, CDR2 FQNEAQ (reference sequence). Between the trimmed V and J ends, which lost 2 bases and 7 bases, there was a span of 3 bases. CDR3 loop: CASSLTNTIYF. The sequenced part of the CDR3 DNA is TGTGCCAGCAGCTTAACTAACACC.

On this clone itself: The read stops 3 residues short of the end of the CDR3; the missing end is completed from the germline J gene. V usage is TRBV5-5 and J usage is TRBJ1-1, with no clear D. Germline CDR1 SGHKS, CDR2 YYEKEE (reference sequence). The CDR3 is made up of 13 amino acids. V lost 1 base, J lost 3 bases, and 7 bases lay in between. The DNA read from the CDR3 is TGTGCCAGCAGCTTGTTAGCGGACACTGAA. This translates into CASSLLADTE. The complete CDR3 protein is CASSLLADTEAFF.

CDR3 in amino acids: CASKVGLAGDNEQFF. The DNA read from the CDR3 is TGTGCCAGCAAAGTCGGCCTAGCGGGAGACAATGAG. V usage is TRBV2 and J usage is TRBJ2-1; 10 bases are shared with TRBD2. Read sequence stops 3 residues before the CDR3 end, and the germline J gene provides the missing end. The CDR3 is 15 residues long. Trimming took 7 bases from V and 5 from J; bases not matched to a gene: 8. The V gene's germline CDR1 is SNHLY and CDR2 FYNNEI.

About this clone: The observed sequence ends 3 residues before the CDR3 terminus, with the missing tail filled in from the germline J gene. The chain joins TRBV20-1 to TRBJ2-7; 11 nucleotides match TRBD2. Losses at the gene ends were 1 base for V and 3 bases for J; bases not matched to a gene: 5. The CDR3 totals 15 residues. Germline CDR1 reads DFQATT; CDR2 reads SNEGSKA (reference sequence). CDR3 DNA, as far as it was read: TGCAGTGCTAGAGGCACTAGCGGGAGTGGCTACGAG. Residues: CSARGTSGSGYE. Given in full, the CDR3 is CSARGTSGSGYEQYF.

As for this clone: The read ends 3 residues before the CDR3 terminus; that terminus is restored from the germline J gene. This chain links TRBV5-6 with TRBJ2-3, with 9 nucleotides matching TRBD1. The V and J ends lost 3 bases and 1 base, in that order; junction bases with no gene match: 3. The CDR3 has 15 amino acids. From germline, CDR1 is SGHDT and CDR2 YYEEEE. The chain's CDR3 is CASSYRQGGTDTQYF. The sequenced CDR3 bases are TGTGCCAGCAGCTACCGACAGGGGGGCACAGATACG.

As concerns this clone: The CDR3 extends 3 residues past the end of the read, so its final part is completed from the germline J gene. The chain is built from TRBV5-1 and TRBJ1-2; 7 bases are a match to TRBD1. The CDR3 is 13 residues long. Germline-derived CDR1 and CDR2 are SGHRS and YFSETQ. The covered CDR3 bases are TGCGCCAGCAGCGAGACAGGGAGGGAAGGC. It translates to CASSETGREG. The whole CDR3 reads CASSETGREGYTF.

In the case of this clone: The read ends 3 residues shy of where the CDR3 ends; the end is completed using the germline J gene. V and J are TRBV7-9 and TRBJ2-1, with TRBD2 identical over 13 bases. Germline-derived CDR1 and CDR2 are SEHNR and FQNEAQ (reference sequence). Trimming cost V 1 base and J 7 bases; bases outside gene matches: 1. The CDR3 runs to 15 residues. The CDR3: CASSLGTSGGNEQFF. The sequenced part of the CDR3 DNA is TGTGCCAGCAGCTTAGGGACTAGCGGGGGAAATGAG. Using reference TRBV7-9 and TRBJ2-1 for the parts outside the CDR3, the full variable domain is DTGVSQNPRHKITKRGQNVTFRCDPISEHNRLYWYRQTLGQGPEFLTYFQNEAQLEKSRLLSDRFSAERPKGSFSTLEIQRTEQGDSAMYLCASSLGTSGGNEQFFGPGTRLTVL.

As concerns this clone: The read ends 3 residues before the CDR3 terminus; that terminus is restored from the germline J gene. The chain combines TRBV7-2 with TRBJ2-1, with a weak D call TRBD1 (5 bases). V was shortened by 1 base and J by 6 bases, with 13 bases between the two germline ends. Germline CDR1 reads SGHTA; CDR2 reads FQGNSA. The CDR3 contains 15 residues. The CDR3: CASSLGLRAVNEQFF. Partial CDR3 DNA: TGTGCCAGCAGCTTAGGTCTCAGGGCGGTCAATGAG.

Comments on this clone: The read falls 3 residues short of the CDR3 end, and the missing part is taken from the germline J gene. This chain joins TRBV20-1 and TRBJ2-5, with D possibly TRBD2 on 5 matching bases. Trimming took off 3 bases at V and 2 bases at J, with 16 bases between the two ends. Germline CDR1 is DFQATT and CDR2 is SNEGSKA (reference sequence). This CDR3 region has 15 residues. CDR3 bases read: TGCAGTGCTAGCCCCTTCGGGGTCCCGCAAGAGACC. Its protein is CSASPFGVPQET. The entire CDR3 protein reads CSASPFGVPQETQYF.

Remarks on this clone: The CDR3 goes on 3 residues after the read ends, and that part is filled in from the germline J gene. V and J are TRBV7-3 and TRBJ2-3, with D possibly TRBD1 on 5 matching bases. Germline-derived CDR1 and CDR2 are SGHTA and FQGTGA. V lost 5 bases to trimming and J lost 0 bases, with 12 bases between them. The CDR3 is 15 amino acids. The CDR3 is CASSLGVGSTDTQYF. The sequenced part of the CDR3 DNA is TGTGCCAGCAGCCTAGGGGTGGGGAGCACAGATACG.

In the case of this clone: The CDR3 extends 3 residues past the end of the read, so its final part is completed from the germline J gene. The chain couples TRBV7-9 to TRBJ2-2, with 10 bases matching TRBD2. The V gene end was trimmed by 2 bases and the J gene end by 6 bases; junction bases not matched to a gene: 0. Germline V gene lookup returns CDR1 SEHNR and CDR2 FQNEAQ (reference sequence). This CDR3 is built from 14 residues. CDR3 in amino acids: CASSLLAGAGELFF. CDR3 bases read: TGTGCCAGCAGCTTACTAGCGGGAGCCGGGGAG.

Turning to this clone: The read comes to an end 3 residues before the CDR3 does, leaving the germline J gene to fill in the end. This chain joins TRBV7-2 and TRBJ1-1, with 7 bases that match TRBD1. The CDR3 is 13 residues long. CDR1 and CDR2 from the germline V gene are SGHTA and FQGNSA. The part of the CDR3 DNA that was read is TGTGCCAGCAGCCCCCGAGAGGGGGCGCAA. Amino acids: CASSPREGAQ. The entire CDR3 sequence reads CASSPREGAQAFF.

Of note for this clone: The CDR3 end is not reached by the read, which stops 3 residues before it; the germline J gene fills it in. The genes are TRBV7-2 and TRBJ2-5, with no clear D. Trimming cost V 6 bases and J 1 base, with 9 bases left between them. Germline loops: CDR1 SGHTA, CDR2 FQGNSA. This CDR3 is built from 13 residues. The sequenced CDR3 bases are TGTGCCAGCAGTAGGCAGGTCCAAGAGACC. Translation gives CASSRQVQET. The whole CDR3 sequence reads CASSRQVQETQYF.